This TCR beta chain was identified during a study of blood T cell repertoires in COVID-19. About the research overall: The United States, Italy and Spain supplied acute and convalescent COVID-19 samples.

Enrolment of Seattle patients took place during active infection, and they were followed longitudinally. Using immunoSEQ multiplex PCR, the repertoire was profiled, and TCRdb retains in-frame clones only, with some absent. The sample includes a few hundred thousand clones, around 88% of them seen just once. The CDR3 has 14 amino acids. Sequencing input: peripheral blood. The V and J genes are TRBV21-1 and TRBJ2-7; the table's D gene call, TRBD1, was not cross checked with the DNA. TRBV21-1 is marked as a pseudogene. This clonotype originated in a woman aged 65 to 85 with COVID-19, enrolled during active disease. The CDR3 loop reads CASISTGGGYEQYF. The CDR3 region has the DNA TGTGCCAGCATTTCGACAGGGGGCGGTTACGAGCAGTACTTC.